These 25 T cell receptor beta chains were sequenced from one sample in a study of blood T cell repertoires in COVID-19. Data came from immunoSEQ multiplex PCR; TCRdb stores just in-frame clones and leaves some out. Of approximately 81,000 clones listed, roughly four fifths are singletons. The sample consisted of peripheral blood. These receptors were taken from a human donor in a cohort sampled during active COVID-19.

This sequence joins TRBV18 and TRBJ1-5; 7 bases fit TRBD1. Looked up from germline, CDR1 is KGHSH and CDR2 is LQKENI. There are 18 residues in the CDR3. The V segment lost 4 bases and the J segment 0 bases; nucleotides outside the gene matches: 12. This chain's CDR3 is CASSLTLATGVSNQPQHF. DNA of the CDR3: TGTGCCAGCTCACTTACTCTCGCCACAGGGGTTAGCAATCAGCCCCAGCATTTT.

The V gene is TRBV7-2, the J gene TRBJ2-5, with TRBD2 matching over 7 bases. The germline CDR1 and CDR2 sequences are SGHTA and FQGNSA. The CDR3 sequence is 14 residues long. V lost 8 bases to trimming and J lost 2 bases; unmatched junction nucleotides: 8. The CDR3 reads CASGASGPQETQYF. The CDR3 DNA follows: TGTGCCAGCGGAGCTAGCGGACCTCAAGAGACCCAGTACTTC.

The rearrangement joins TRBV6-5 to TRBJ2-7; tentative D call: TRBD1 (6 bases). CDR1 MNHEY and CDR2 SVGAGI come from the germline V gene. The CDR3 has 14 amino acids. V gave up 6 bases and J gave up 0 bases, with 12 bases separating them. The CDR3: CASSNTGFSYEQYF. DNA of the CDR3: TGTGCCAGCAGCAATACAGGGTTCTCCTACGAGCAGTACTTC.

The rearrangement uses TRBV14 and TRBJ1-2; maybe TRBD1 (5 bases). This CDR3 region has 16 residues. Germline V lookup: CDR1 SGHDN, CDR2 FVKESK. The V gene lost 3 bases and the J gene lost 3 bases, with 17 bases spanning the gap. CDR3 sequence: CASSQFEGRIDYGYTF. Written as DNA, the CDR3 is TGTGCCAGCAGCCAGTTTGAGGGGAGGATCGACTATGGCTACACCTTC.

The chain combines TRBV6-5 with TRBJ2-1; the D gene is possibly TRBD1 (6 bases). Trimming removed 6 bases at V and 2 bases at J, with 14 bases between. CDR1 is MNHEY and CDR2 is SVGAGI in the germline V gene. The CDR3 contains 15 residues. The CDR3 here is CASRSRGPTYNEQFF. CDR3 DNA sequence: TGTGCCAGCAGATCCAGGGGTCCCACCTACAATGAGCAGTTCTTC.

This chain uses TRBV7-8 with TRBJ1-3, with 7 positions matching TRBD1. CDR1 is SGHVS and CDR2 is FQNEAQ in the germline V gene. V lost 3 bases, J lost 3 bases, and 5 bases stayed unmatched. The CDR3 has 15 amino acids. The CDR3 DNA is TGTGCCAGCAGCTTTCCGACAGGGATTGGAAACACCATATATTTT. Protein: CASSFPTGIGNTIYF.

The CDR3 reads CASSPTGASEKLFF. In DNA form, the CDR3 reads TGTGCCAGCAGCCCGACAGGGGCAAGTGAAAAACTGTTTTTT. The V call is TRBV5-5, the J call TRBJ1-4; the match to TRBD1 covers 8 bases. The V and J ends lost 4 bases and 7 bases, in that order; junction bases with no gene match: 6. This CDR3 has 14 residues. The V gene's germline CDR1 is SGHKS and CDR2 YYEKEE (reference sequence).

The chain has TRBV2 and TRBJ2-7; D remains unclear. Per the germline V gene, CDR1 is SNHLY and CDR2 is FYNNEI. The V gene lost 8 bases and the J gene lost 0 bases, with 14 bases spanning the gap. CDR3 length: 14 amino acids. The CDR3 region has the DNA TGTGCCAGCCTGGAGACGAAGGACTCCTACGAGCAGTACTTC. Translating it yields CASLETKDSYEQYF.

The chain is built from TRBV19 and TRBJ2-7, with TRBD1 identical over 7 bases. This CDR3 comprises 15 residues. Germline values: CDR1 LNHDA, CDR2 SQIVND (reference sequence). V was pared by 4 bases and J by 0 bases, with 6 bases of the junction left unmatched. CDR3 nucleotide sequence: TGTGCCAGTAGTACAGACAGGGCTAGCTCCTACGAGCAGTACTTC. Its translation: CASSTDRASSYEQYF.

The chain carries TRBV7-9 and TRBJ2-7; 9 positions match TRBD2. The germline V gene has CDR1 SEHNR and CDR2 FQNEAQ (reference sequence). The V segment lost 3 bases and the J segment 6 bases; nucleotides outside the gene matches: 9. The CDR3 spans 15 residues. The CDR3 bases are TGTGCCAGCAGCTTTGCCGCTAGCGGGGCTGCCGAGCAGTACTTC. The encoded protein is CASSFAASGAAEQYF.

The chain joins TRBV9 to TRBJ2-7; possible D gene TRBD1, 6 bases. V shed 0 bases and J shed 4 bases, with 32 bases lying between them. CDR3 length equals 21 residues. The germline V gene encodes CDR1 SGDLS and CDR2 YYNGEE. The DNA of the CDR3 is TGTGCCAGCAGCGTAGCCCCAATGTTTGGGGGCTACGATCCTCTCTCATACGAGCAGTACTTC. This sequence encodes CASSVAPMFGGYDPLSYEQYF.

The chain combines TRBV18 with TRBJ2-1; 8 bases map to TRBD2. The CDR3 loop spans 15 amino acids. Trimming at V came to 6 bases and at J to 3 bases, leaving 7 bases not matched to a gene. Germline V lookup: CDR1 KGHSH, CDR2 LQKENI. CDR3 protein: CASSPLSGGYNEQFF. In DNA, the CDR3 is TGTGCCAGCTCTCCCCTGAGCGGGGGCTACAATGAGCAGTTCTTC.

This chain joins TRBV5-4 and TRBJ2-1; 10 nucleotides align to TRBD2. The junction had 5 bases not matched to a gene; V was cut back by 4 bases and J by 4 bases. Germline V gene sequence: CDR1 SGHNT, CDR2 YYREEE (reference sequence). This CDR3 contains 15 residues. The CDR3 loop reads CASSRGTSDYNEQFF. The CDR3 nucleotides read TGTGCCAGCAGCCGAGGGACTAGCGATTACAATGAGCAGTTCTTC. Full variable domain (rest looked up from reference TRBV5-4 and TRBJ2-1): ETGVTQSPTHLIKTRGQQVTLRCSSQSGHNTVSWYQQALGQGPQFIFQYYREEENGRGNFPPRFSGLQFPNYSSELNVNALELDDSALYLCASSRGTSDYNEQFFGPGTRLTVL.

In DNA form, the CDR3 reads TGTGCCACCCGCCCCCTGACATCTGGAAACACCATATATTTT. Its translation: CATRPLTSGNTIYF. This rearrangement joins TRBV30 to TRBJ1-3; D remains ambiguous. This CDR3 has 14 amino acids. Deletions cut 8 bases from V and 1 base from J, with 15 bases between. CDR1 and CDR2 from the germline V gene are GTSNPN and SVGIG (reference sequence). The whole variable domain, remainder taken from reference TRBV30 and TRBJ1-3, is SQTIHQWPATLVQPVGSPLSLECTVEGTSNPNLYWYRQAAGRGLQLLFYSVGIGQISSEVPQNLSASRPQDRQFILSSKKLLLSDSGFYLCATRPLTSGNTIYFGEGSWLTVV.

The chain is built from TRBV18 and TRBJ2-6; D remains ambiguous. The CDR3 is made up of 16 amino acids. The V end was cut by 0 bases, the J end by 3 bases, with 9 bases between. Germline V lookup: CDR1 KGHSH, CDR2 LQKENI. CDR3 in amino acids: CASSPPPVNGANVLTF. The CDR3 bases are TGTGCCAGCTCACCACCCCCCGTAAATGGGGCCAACGTCCTGACTTTC.

This clone has a single count. V and J are TRBV4-1 and TRBJ2-7; 8 positions agree with TRBD2. With 2 bases clipped from V and 4 bases from J, the junction kept 4 bases outside the gene matches. There are 14 residues in the CDR3. Germline assignment: CDR1 MGHRA and CDR2 YSYEKL. CDR3 amino acids: CASSQPGLGYEQYF. The CDR3 region has the DNA TGCGCCAGCAGCCAACCGGGACTAGGGTACGAGCAGTACTTC.

V is TRBV4-1 and J is TRBJ2-7; TRBD2 is a possible D gene (5 bases). The CDR3 has 14 residues. CDR1 and CDR2 from the germline V gene are MGHRA and YSYEKL. Trimming cost V 3 bases and J 5 bases, with 14 bases left between them. The CDR3 is CASSQPAETDEQYF. In DNA, the CDR3 is TGCGCCAGCAGCCAGCCAGCGGAGACCGACGAGCAGTACTTC.

V is TRBV11-2 and J is TRBJ2-3, with D perhaps matching TRBD1 (5 bases). The length of the CDR3 is 17 residues. Trimming left V 1 base short and J 0 bases short, with 14 bases between. From germline, CDR1 is SGHAT and CDR2 FQNNGV. This chain's CDR3 is CASSLGMWGLSTDTQYF. In DNA form, the CDR3 reads TGTGCCAGCAGCTTAGGCATGTGGGGCCTGAGCACAGATACGCAGTATTTT.

This rearrangement joins TRBV12-3 or TRBV12-4 to TRBJ2-1; unclear D gene. The V end lost 5 bases, the J end lost 5 bases, and 10 bases lay between the germline ends. This CDR3 contains 13 residues. In DNA, the CDR3 is TGTGCCAGCAGTCCTCTACTCGACAATGAGCAGTTCTTC. Its protein product is CASSPLLDNEQFF.

The gene calls are TRBV7-9 and TRBJ2-1; 8 bases are shared with TRBD2. Germline V CDR1 and CDR2: SEHNR, FQNEAQ (reference sequence). The CDR3 consists of 16 residues. After removal of 5 bases from V and 4 bases from J, the junction contained 10 bases not matched to a gene. The CDR3 nucleotides are TGTGCCAGCAGCCGGCGGGGCGGGGGGACTTACAATGAGCAGTTCTTC. This sequence encodes CASSRRGGGTYNEQFF.

The rearrangement joins TRBV6-6 to TRBJ1-5; weak D call: TRBD1 (5 bases). This CDR3 comprises 15 residues. Trimming cost V 6 bases and J 1 base, with 13 bases left between them. Germline CDR1 reads MNHNY; CDR2 reads SVGAGI (reference sequence). The CDR3 DNA follows: TGTGCCAGCAGCAGTAAGACAGTAAGCAATCAGCCCCAGCATTTT. This sequence encodes CASSSKTVSNQPQHF.

The rearrangement links TRBV27 to TRBJ2-7; possible D gene TRBD1, 5 bases. This CDR3 has 14 amino acids. The V gene's germline CDR1 is MNHEY and CDR2 SMNVEV (reference sequence). Trimming removed 5 bases from V and 7 bases from J, with 18 bases in between. The CDR3 is CASSTLQGAREQYF. The CDR3, as DNA: TGTGCCAGCAGTACACTACAAGGGGCGAGAGAGCAGTACTTC.

The chain has TRBV3-1 (or the pseudogene TRBV3-2) and TRBJ2-1, with TRBD1 identical over 7 bases. The CDR3 loop spans 15 amino acids. Germline CDR1 LGHDT, CDR2 YNNKEL (reference sequence). Unmatched junction bases numbered 8, after V lost 3 bases and J lost 6 bases. The CDR3 DNA reads as TGTGCCAGCAGCCACTCACCGGGACAGTTCAATGAGCAGTTCTTC. Its translation: CASSHSPGQFNEQFF.

V usage is TRBV7-2 and J usage is TRBJ1-1; no clear D. Trimming removed 1 base from V and 0 bases from J, with 6 bases in between. Per the germline V gene, CDR1 is SGHTA and CDR2 is FQGNSA. This CDR3 is built from 14 residues. In nucleotides, the CDR3 is TGTGCCAGCAGCTTAGTTGCAGTGAACACTGAAGCTTTCTTT. This codes for CASSLVAVNTEAFF.

The rearrangement uses TRBV5-5 and TRBJ2-1; D may be TRBD2 (6 bases). Germline CDR1 SGHKS, CDR2 YYEKEE (reference sequence). The V and J ends lost 4 bases and 4 bases respectively, with 9 bases between them. The CDR3 is 13 amino acids. The chain's CDR3 is CASSPAGYNEQFF. The CDR3 region has the DNA TGTGCCAGCAGCCCCGCGGGGTACAATGAGCAGTTCTTC. The whole variable domain, filled in from reference TRBV5-5 and TRBJ2-1, reads DAGVTQSPTHLIKTRGQQVTLRCSPISGHKSVSWYQQVLGQGPQFIFQYYEKEERGRGNFPDRFSARQFPNYSSELNVNALLLGDSALYLCASSPAGYNEQFFGPGTRLTVL.